A selection of T cell receptor beta chains follows, all from one sample in a study of blood T cell repertoires in COVID-19. Only in-frame clones appear in the TCRdb table, and some are missing; sequencing was by immunoSEQ multiplex PCR. The sample holds a few hundred thousand clones, 86% seen once. Specimen: peripheral blood. These receptors came from a man aged 35-49 years who had recovered from COVID-19. Each CDR3 is given with its conserved first and last residue. Each record gives: CDR3 length, V gene, D gene, clone size, J gene, CDR3 protein, CDR3 DNA. The D gene is left open where the match is weak. Some rows mark clone size as missing; the rest say once, few, many or name a class of expanded clone.

13	TRBV6-5	-	-	TRBJ1-2	CASSIRASYGYTF	TGTGCCAGCAGTATTAGAGCCTCCTATGGCTACACCTTC
15	TRBV11-2	-	-	TRBJ2-7	CASSLPDRKGGEQYF	TGTGCCAGCAGCTTACCGGACCGCAAAGGCGGGGAGCAGTACTTC
16	TRBV24-1	-	-	TRBJ1-6	CATLITRAEGNSPLHF	TGTGCCACCTTGATTACGAGGGCCGAGGGAAATTCACCCCTCCACTTT
13	TRBV30	-	-	TRBJ1-1	CAWTRTENTEAFF	TGTGCCTGGACAAGGACAGAGAACACTGAAGCTTTCTTT
22	TRBV3-1/TRBV3-2	-	-	TRBJ2-5	CASSQPLWAGLPVSASQETQYF	TGTGCCAGCAGCCAACCTCTGTGGGCTGGACTACCCGTTTCCGCGTCTCAAGAGACCCAGTACTTC
14	TRBV3-1/TRBV3-2	-	once	TRBJ2-7	CASSLTGSYREQYF	TGTGCCAGCAGCCTAACAGGTTCCTACCGCGAGCAGTACTTC
15	TRBV29-1	-	-	TRBJ2-3	CSVEDRGSGTDTQYF	TGCAGCGTTGAAGACCGGGGGAGCGGCACAGATACGCAGTATTTT
16	TRBV19	TRBD1	-	TRBJ1-1	CASSLDRGPVNTEAFF	TGTGCCAGTAGTCTGGACAGGGGGCCCGTAAACACTGAAGCTTTCTTT
16	TRBV9	-	-	TRBJ2-3	CASSVGSALHTDTQYF	TGTGCCAGCAGCGTAGGGAGTGCCCTTCACACAGATACGCAGTATTTT
15	TRBV5-6	TRBD2	-	TRBJ2-7	CASSGSGRATYEQYF	TGTGCCAGCAGCGGGAGCGGGAGGGCCACGTACGAGCAGTACTTC
11	TRBV18	-	-	TRBJ1-1	CASSPKTEAFF	TGTGCCAGCTCACCCAAAACTGAAGCTTTCTTT
15	TRBV3-1/TRBV3-2	TRBD1	-	TRBJ2-7	CASSPRWGQTVRGYF	TGTGCCAGCAGCCCCCGATGGGGACAGACCGTACGAGGGTACTTC
16	TRBV18	TRBD1	-	TRBJ2-2	CASSPNRGRGTGELFF	TGTGCCAGCTCACCGAACAGGGGGCGCGGCACCGGGGAGCTGTTTTTT
16	TRBV19	TRBD2	-	TRBJ2-3	CASNQLAGVGADTQYF	TGTGCCAGTAACCAACTAGCGGGAGTAGGGGCAGATACGCAGTATTTT
14	TRBV5-4	-	-	TRBJ1-2	CASSLGGGDYGYTF	TGTGCCAGCAGCTTGGGCGGGGGGGACTATGGCTACACCTTC
14	TRBV2	TRBD1	-	TRBJ1-2	CASSRDRVRYGYTF	TGTGCCAGCAGTCGGGACAGGGTCCGCTATGGCTACACCTTC
18	TRBV6-2/TRBV6-3	TRBD1	few	TRBJ2-7	CASSYFAGGFSLSYEQYF	TGTGCCAGCAGTTACTTTGCAGGGGGTTTCTCTCTCTCCTACGAGCAGTACTTC
15	TRBV11-2	TRBD1	-	TRBJ2-7	CASSLSGQGTYEQYF	TGTGCCAGCAGCTTAAGCGGACAGGGGACCTACGAGCAGTACTTC
15	TRBV19	TRBD2	-	TRBJ2-7	CASSPAGGSPYEQYF	TGTGCCAGTAGTCCGGCGGGGGGGAGCCCTTACGAGCAGTACTTC
17	TRBV15	-	-	TRBJ1-2	CATSIGRGRIRNYGYTF	TGTGCCACCAGCATCGGCAGGGGACGGATTCGTAACTATGGCTACACCTTC
15	TRBV10-3	TRBD1	-	TRBJ1-1	CAISGPNTGGAEAFF	TGTGCCATCAGTGGGCCCAATACAGGGGGGGCTGAAGCTTTCTTT
15	TRBV6-2/TRBV6-3	TRBD2	-	TRBJ2-3	CASSYGGSGADTQYF	TGTGCCAGCAGTTACGGGGGTAGCGGGGCAGATACGCAGTATTTT
13	TRBV15	TRBD1	-	TRBJ2-1	CATSREGGRVPFF	TGTGCCACCAGCAGAGAAGGGGGCAGGGTACCTTTCTTC
14	TRBV11-2	TRBD1	-	TRBJ2-7	CASTRDRASYEQYF	TGTGCCAGCACCCGGGACAGGGCCTCCTACGAGCAGTACTTC
14	TRBV7-6	-	-	TRBJ1-5	CASSLIPGNQPQHF	TGTGCCAGCAGCTTAATTCCCGGGAATCAGCCCCAGCATTTT
13	TRBV5-1	-	-	TRBJ2-3	CASSLVSGDTQYF	TGCGCCAGCAGCTTGGTATCGGGAGATACGCAGTATTTT
14	TRBV10-2	-	-	TRBJ1-2	CASSESEIPRGYTF	TGCGCCAGCAGTGAGTCTGAGATCCCGCGGGGCTACACCTTC
15	TRBV9	-	-	TRBJ2-1	CASSVAPSSYNEQFF	TGTGCCAGCAGCGTAGCCCCTAGCTCCTACAATGAGCAGTTCTTC
15	TRBV25-1	TRBD1	-	TRBJ1-1	CASTFGTGKYTEAFF	TGTGCCAGCACCTTCGGGACAGGGAAATACACTGAAGCTTTCTTT
16	TRBV7-6	-	once	TRBJ1-4	CASSSTLDSHAGKLFF	TGTGCCAGCAGCTCCACCTTGGACAGCCACGCGGGAAAACTGTTTTTT
16	TRBV3-1/TRBV3-2	-	few	TRBJ2-7	CASSHRSSANPYEQYF	TGTGCCAGCAGCCACAGATCTAGCGCCAACCCCTACGAGCAGTACTTC
13	TRBV19	-	-	TRBJ1-1	CASSTRGDTEAFF	TGTGCCAGTAGTACCAGGGGAGACACTGAAGCTTTCTTT
16	TRBV18	TRBD1	-	TRBJ1-4	CASSRDRGLVTEKLFF	TGTGCCAGCTCACGGGACAGGGGACTAGTTACTGAAAAACTGTTTTTT
11	TRBV19	-	-	TRBJ2-7	CRGKRNYEQYF	TGTCGAGGAAAGCGGAACTACGAGCAGTACTTC
12	TRBV10-1	-	-	TRBJ1-2	CASSDTDYGYTF	TGCGCCAGCAGTGATACGGACTATGGCTACACCTTC
13	TRBV4-3	-	-	TRBJ1-1	CASSIQGTTEAFF	TGCGCCAGCAGCATACAGGGTACCACTGAAGCTTTCTTT
15	TRBV2	TRBD1	once	TRBJ1-5	CASSPTGGINQPQHF	TGTGCCAGCAGCCCGACAGGGGGAATCAATCAGCCCCAGCATTTT
14	TRBV9	-	-	TRBJ1-5	CASMGRHSNQPQHF	TGTGCCAGCATGGGCAGGCATAGCAATCAGCCCCAGCATTTT
17	TRBV5-5	TRBD2	-	TRBJ2-2	CASSSPLGLGSSGELFF	TGTGCCAGCAGCTCACCGCTGGGACTAGGGTCTTCCGGGGAGCTGTTTTTT
18	TRBV7-4	-	-	TRBJ1-5	CASSLVGGQMDSNQPQHF	TGTGCCAGCAGCTTGGTTGGGGGACAAATGGATAGCAATCAGCCCCAGCATTTT
15	TRBV11-2	TRBD1	-	TRBJ1-1	CASSLGGQGNTEAFF	TGTGCCAGCAGCTTAGGGGGACAGGGGAACACTGAAGCTTTCTTT
15	TRBV7-2	-	-	TRBJ1-2	CASSLTGGGVYGYTF	TGTGCCAGCAGCTTAACGGGAGGAGGGGTTTATGGCTACACCTTC
14	TRBV2	-	-	TRBJ2-2	CASSPGTLTGELFF	TGTGCCAGCAGCCCCGGGACACTCACCGGGGAGCTGTTTTTT
16	TRBV6-5	TRBD2	-	TRBJ2-1	CASSYPEREGHGEQFF	TGTGCCAGCAGTTACCCTGAGCGGGAGGGGCACGGGGAGCAGTTCTTC
18	TRBV11-2	TRBD2	-	TRBJ2-2	CASSTLRLAGLNTGELFF	TGTGCCAGCAGCACCCTACGACTAGCGGGGCTGAACACCGGGGAGCTGTTTTTT
14	TRBV6-5	-	-	TRBJ2-2	CASRRRDPGGELFF	TGTGCCAGCAGAAGACGGGATCCGGGCGGGGAGCTGTTTTTT
16	TRBV6-2/TRBV6-3	TRBD1	-	TRBJ2-7	CASSFERDRVNYEQYF	TGTGCCAGCAGTTTCGAAAGGGACAGGGTGAACTACGAGCAGTACTTC
13	TRBV7-2	-	few	TRBJ1-5	CASSYSTNQPQHF	TGTGCCAGCAGCTACAGCACAAATCAGCCCCAGCATTTT
14	TRBV5-1	-	-	TRBJ2-1	CASSLQASPGEQFF	TGCGCCAGCAGCCTCCAAGCGTCCCCCGGGGAGCAGTTCTTC